This TCR beta chain was recorded in a study of vaccination effects on CD4 cells after COVID-19. As regards this clone: No antigen is known for it.

Antigen-specific CD4+ T cells were expanded with viral peptide pools in the ViraFEST assay before sequencing. Isolation of CD4+ T cells took place after about nine days of culture. Convalescent patients had PCR-confirmed SARS-CoV-2 infection between March and December 2020. The protocol was immunoSEQ multiplex PCR, while the TCRdb copy is restricted to in-frame clones and leaves out a portion. The repertoire consists of around 40,000 clones, with roughly 66% occurring once and the leading ten covering roughly 33%. Specimen: CD4+ T cells from PBMCs cultured with a peptide pool, collected before COVID-19 vaccination. The source is a human donor who had a prior SARS-CoV-2 infection.

CDR3 in amino acids: CASTKDPRYTGTQYF. The CDR3 DNA follows: TGTGCCAGCACCAAGGACCCGCGTTATACGGGGACCCAGTACTTC. The genes are TRBV3-1 (or the pseudogene TRBV3-2) and TRBJ2-5; D remains ambiguous. This CDR3 has 15 amino acids. CDR1 and CDR2 (germline): LGHDT, YNNKEL (reference sequence). V dropped 7 bases and J dropped 7 bases, with 22 bases sitting between them.